The clone carrying this T cell receptor (beta chain) was counted a few times. The antigen remains unidentified. Unmatched junction bases numbered 13, after V lost 1 base and J lost 3 bases. Germline V gene lookup returns CDR1 SGHTA and CDR2 FQGNSA. This CDR3 has 19 residues. The sample belongs to a study of blood T cells in healthy people across ages. There were healthy Caucasian individuals from Russia, aged about 6 to 95, serving as donors. Researchers report isolating at least 6 million PBMCs per sample. The study, taken as a whole, reports: Older age went with lower TCR beta diversity per million T cells, in a roughly linear way.

Through a sample-barcoded 5' primer and a J-beta primer mix, a second PCR was run for 7 to 11 cycles. Through a template-switch adaptor with 12 random nucleotides, each cDNA molecule received a tag. TCRdb re-derived calls from the 5' RACE reads in MiXCR, one entry per CDR3 protein. The data hold around 1.7 million distinct CDR3 sequences, with about 28% observed a single time. The sample comprised blood. The receptor was derived from a woman aged 25 to 45 in good health. The V and J genes are TRBV7-2 and TRBJ2-7, with 12 bases that match TRBD2. Written as DNA, the CDR3 is TGTGCCAGCAGCTTAGTCTCTAGCGGGGGGGCGACGTGGAGCTACGAGCAGTACTTC. Translation gives CASSLVSSGGATWSYEQYF.